This T cell receptor beta chain was recorded in a study of T cells after somatic rescue of genetic block. V was clipped by 1 base and J by 4 bases, with 7 bases between them. CDR1 is LNHNV, CDR2 YYDKDF, per germline (reference sequence). CDR3 length equals 14 residues. This clone has just one count. The table came from immunoSEQ multiplex PCR; TCRdb's copy has only in-frame clones and leaves some out. The sample includes more than 70,000 clones, around 90% of them seen just once. The chain couples TRBV15 to TRBJ2-2, with D uncertain. The sequencing input was peripheral blood mononuclear cells (PBMCs). This sequence was found in a woman under 30. The chain's CDR3 is CATSRGGPTGELFF. Here the CDR3 DNA reads TGTGCCACCAGCAGAGGAGGCCCCACCGGGGAGCTGTTTTTT. The whole variable domain, remainder taken from reference TRBV15 and TRBJ2-2, is DAMVIQNPRYQVTQFGKPVTLSCSQTLNHNVMYWYQQKSSQAPKLLFHYYDKDFNNEADTPDNFQSRRPNTSFCFLDIRSPGLGDTAMYLCATSRGGPTGELFFGEGSRLTVL.